Listed here is a single T cell receptor (beta chain). Its recognized antigen is unknown. Nothing much larger sits one base from this clone, and base qualities are not available. The 39 donors, aged roughly 6 to 90 years, were systemically healthy Caucasian individuals from Russia. Each donor gave 8 to 10 milliliters of peripheral blood, drawn into EDTA-treated Vacutainer tubes. PBMCs were isolated by Ficoll-Paque density-gradient centrifugation, with at least 6 million obtained per sample. Trizol reagent was used to extract total RNA from the PBMCs, yielding at least 5 micrograms per sample. Naive CD45RAhigh/CD27high T cell percentages were measured by flow cytometry on a PBMC aliquot from every donor. CDR1 and CDR2 are read off the germline V gene (reference sequence) as MNHEY and SMNVEV. Taken from cysteine to phenylalanine, the CDR3 has 12 residues. Left in the record is the CDR3 DNA by itself, 36 bases read in frame from the first base.

These data originate in a study of blood T cells in healthy people across ages (dated by TCRdb to the mid-2010s). Looking at the study overall: In model experiments, roughly one uniquely barcoded TCR beta cDNA molecule per two T cells was captured by template switching. Donors of different ages were randomly distributed across sequencing lanes to avoid experimental bias. For two donors (one aged 18 to 29 and one aged 80 or older), the study analyzed two additional independent replicas of 1 million unique cDNA reads from the same blood draw. Donors were grouped into four age groups: young (average approximately 15 years), middle-aged (about 40), aged (roughly 62) and long-lived (82). To track age-related changes in TCR beta repertoire diversity, the study relied on deep sequencing normalized with unique cDNA molecular identifiers. Beyond this particular receptor, the publication reports: Because the CMV infection status of the donors was unknown, age-related changes in expanded clonotypes may potentially have been confounded. There was a strong correlation between observed TCR beta diversity and the percentage of naive T cells measured by flow cytometry. As age increased, observed TCR beta diversity per million T cells dropped in a roughly linear way, and a significant reduction was already evident by age 40. Estimates of total diversity based on one million sequenced T cells were considered lower bounds and underestimates. Compared with the aged group, the long-lived group had more naive CD4+ T cells, fewer expanded clones and increased TCR diversity, suggesting age selection. Conclusive comparison of naive and antigen-experienced compartments was prevented by the profiling of bulk unsorted PBMCs.

Libraries came from 5' RACE. This sample was sequenced with an Illumina HiSeq 2500. A second about 7 to 12 cycle PCR used a sample-barcoded 5' primer and a J-beta primer mix. A template-switch 5' adaptor carrying 12 random nucleotides introduced a unique molecular identifier onto each TCR beta cDNA molecule. Each sample yielded at least 3 million CDR3-containing paired-end reads. The Mint cDNA synthesis kit, primed by a TRBC-specific oligonucleotide, was used to synthesize first-strand cDNA from all RNA. After uracil-DNA glycosylase treatment, a first 18-cycle PCR used universal primers M1SS and BC2_uni_R on all cDNA. Per the authors' processing: For normalization, 1 million high-quality reads, each with a distinct molecular identifier, were randomly selected from each sample. Instead of being binned into consensus sequences, reads with shared molecular identifiers were discarded. MiTCR, with a Q25 quality threshold and the strictest error-elimination algorithm, was used for CDR3 identification, clonotype clustering and error correction. A nonparametric unseen species model with Euler transformation was used to estimate lower-bound total TCR beta diversity. TCRdb ran its own pipeline on the public reads, namely fastp trimming at Q25 and MiXCR clone calling, and kept in-frame beta chains. CDR3 protein sequences are deduplicated, and each keeps its most common genes and DNA. The V and J calls were determined by TCRdb, not by the authors. This sample holds 1.5 million to 1.9 million distinct CDR3 sequences; under 55% were observed only once. Clones ranked in the top ten supply less than 5% of the sample.

What was sequenced was blood. This chain joins TRBV27 to TRBJ2-7, and 10 junction bases match TRBD1. TRBJ2-5 matches the DNA end more closely, so the J call is doubtful. This TCR derives from a woman aged 18-29 years in good health. In nucleotide form, the sequence is TGTGCCAGTGGGACAGGGGTGCAGACCCAGTACTTC. Translated, it gives CASGTGVQTQYF.